This is a list of T cell receptor beta chains from one sample in a study of blood T cell repertoires in COVID-19. Profiling relied on immunoSEQ multiplex PCR, and the TCRdb table lists in-frame clones only, not all of them. The sample lists 70,000 to 85,000 clones; about 83% were seen once. Sequencing was performed on peripheral blood. The receptors derive from a human donor in a cohort sampled during active COVID-19. Both conserved end residues are part of each CDR3. Fields, in order: CDR3 length, D gene, V gene, J gene, clone size, CDR3 DNA, CDR3 protein. D genes are given only for firm matches. Expanded clones are given a class, and other clones once, few, many or no size at all.

12	TRBD1	TRBV28	TRBJ1-2	-	TGTGCCAGCAGTTTAGACAGGGCTGGCTACACCTTC	CASSLDRAGYTF
13	TRBD1	TRBV11-2	TRBJ2-5	-	TGTGCCAGCAGCCGGGACAGGGAAGAGACCCAGTACTTC	CASSRDREETQYF
14	-	TRBV7-2	TRBJ1-5	-	TGTGCCAGCAGCTTCTCAGGGGCGGATCAGCCCCAGCATTTT	CASSFSGADQPQHF
13	TRBD2	TRBV7-9	TRBJ2-5	-	TGCCCAGCGGGGGGGCGATTGGAAGAGACCCAGTACTTC	CPAGGRLEETQYF
14	-	TRBV7-9	TRBJ2-5	few	TGTGCCAGCAGCTTCGATGTTATCAGAGAGACCCAGTACTTC	CASSFDVIRETQYF
13	-	TRBV7-3	TRBJ1-1	-	TGTGCCAGCAGTAGACAGCTGAACACTGAAGCTTTCTTT	CASSRQLNTEAFF
14	-	TRBV5-1	TRBJ2-7	once	TGCGCCAGCAGCCCCCTGCAGGGGAGCTACGAGCAGTACTTC	CASSPLQGSYEQYF
13	TRBD1	TRBV3-1/TRBV3-2	TRBJ2-7	-	TGTGCCAGCAGCCAAACAGGGGGAGGAGAGCAGTACTTC	CASSQTGGGEQYF
15	TRBD2	TRBV7-2	TRBJ2-3	-	TGTGCCAGCAGCTTAACTAGCGGACGCACAGATACGCAGTATTTT	CASSLTSGRTDTQYF
16	-	TRBV11-1	TRBJ2-2	-	TGTGCCAGCAGCTTATTTCAGGGTGGGGACACCGGGGAGCTGTTTTTT	CASSLFQGGDTGELFF
16	TRBD2	TRBV5-1	TRBJ2-3	-	TGCGCCAGCAGCAACAGACTAGCGGGAGGGTCAGATACGCAGTATTTT	CASSNRLAGGSDTQYF
14	-	TRBV5-1	TRBJ2-7	-	TGCGCCAGCAGCTTGGTCGGGGTTACCTACGAGCAGTACTTC	CASSLVGVTYEQYF
17	TRBD1	TRBV14	TRBJ2-6	-	TGTGCCAGCAGCCTTTTCACAGGGGACCCTGGGGCCAACGTCCTGACTTTC	CASSLFTGDPGANVLTF
16	TRBD2	TRBV4-1	TRBJ2-7	-	TGCGCCAGCAGCCACCCGGGACTACCAAGCTCCTACGAGCAGTACTTC	CASSHPGLPSSYEQYF
17	-	TRBV4-1	TRBJ1-5	-	TGCGCCAGCAGCCAAGATCAGGGTGGGTACGGCAATCAGCCCCAGCATTTT	CASSQDQGGYGNQPQHF
14	TRBD1	TRBV5-1	TRBJ1-6	-	TGCGCCAGCAGCTCTGACAGGGAAAATTCACCCCTCCACTTT	CASSSDRENSPLHF
14	-	TRBV19	TRBJ1-1	-	TGTGCCAGCGGGCGGCAAGGGGCGAACACTGAAGCTTTCTTT	CASGRQGANTEAFF
16	TRBD2	TRBV7-2	TRBJ2-7	-	TGTGCCAGCAGCTTATCGGGACTAGGGGCGTCATACGAGCAGTACTTC	CASSLSGLGASYEQYF
16	-	TRBV3-1/TRBV3-2	TRBJ1-4	-	TGTGCCAGCAGCCAGGGGTCGAGGGCAACTAATGAAAAACTGTTTTTT	CASSQGSRATNEKLFF
14	TRBD2	TRBV11-3	TRBJ2-7	once	TGTGCCAGCAGCTTAATCTCTAGCGGCGGTGAGCAGTACTTC	CASSLISSGGEQYF
15	TRBD1	TRBV4-2	TRBJ1-1	once	TGTGCCAGCAGCTCCCCGACAGGGATGAGGGCTGAAGCTTTCTTT	CASSSPTGMRAEAFF
14	TRBD1	TRBV5-8	TRBJ2-7	-	TGTGCCAGCAGTCCGGACAGGGCCTCCTACGAGCAGTACTTC	CASSPDRASYEQYF
14	TRBD1	TRBV5-4	TRBJ1-3	-	TGTGCCAGCAGCTCGACAGGGCCTGGAAACACCATATATTTT	CASSSTGPGNTIYF
14	TRBD2	TRBV5-1	TRBJ2-1	-	TGCGCCAGCAGCTTGGGAAGCGGGGGTGGAGAGCAGTTCTTC	CASSLGSGGGEQFF
16	-	TRBV19	TRBJ1-2	few	TGTGCCAGTCGGCCGGGACTGATTAATTCTCGCTATGGCTACACCTTC	CASRPGLINSRYGYTF
15	-	TRBV19	TRBJ2-1	-	TGTGCCAGTAGTATTCCCGGGGTACGGGTCAATGAGCAGTTCTTC	CASSIPGVRVNEQFF
16	TRBD1	TRBV30	TRBJ1-4	once	TGTGCCTGGATGCCTGGTCGGACAGGGTGGATTGAAAAACTGTTTTTT	CAWMPGRTGWIEKLFF
16	TRBD1	TRBV9	TRBJ2-2	-	TGTGCCAGCAGCGTCCGACAGGGCGCGAACACCGGGGAGCTGTTTTTT	CASSVRQGANTGELFF
12	-	TRBV5-6	TRBJ2-7	-	TGTGCCAGCAGCTGGACTGTCTACGAGCAGTACTTC	CASSWTVYEQYF
15	TRBD2	TRBV3-1/TRBV3-2	TRBJ2-3	-	TGTGCCAGCAGCCTACGCGCGGGGGGCGCAGATACGCAGTATTTT	CASSLRAGGADTQYF
17	TRBD1	TRBV3-1/TRBV3-2	TRBJ1-2	-	TGTGCCAGCAGACAGAGGTTTCGACAGGGGGGCCTGGAGGGCTACACCTTC	CASRQRFRQGGLEGYTF
16	TRBD2	TRBV5-4	TRBJ2-5	-	TGTGCCAGCAGCCGAGAACTAGCGGGAATTCGAGAGACCCAGTACTTC	CASSRELAGIRETQYF
15	TRBD1	TRBV24-1	TRBJ1-1	-	TGTGCCACCAGTGATCCTGCAGGGGGAAACACTGAAGCTTTCTTT	CATSDPAGGNTEAFF
11	-	TRBV19	TRBJ1-1	-	TGTGCCATCCACGGGGTCACTGAAGCTTTCTTT	CAIHGVTEAFF
13	TRBD2	TRBV3-1/TRBV3-2	TRBJ2-3	-	TGTGCCAGCAGCCGGACCGGGACTAGCGCGCAGTATTTT	CASSRTGTSAQYF
15	-	TRBV5-4	TRBJ2-2	-	TGTGCCAGCTTCACCCTGCGCCCGAACACCGGGGAGCTGTTTTTT	CASFTLRPNTGELFF
16	TRBD1	TRBV11-2	TRBJ2-3	-	TGTGCCAGCACCCTCGACAGGGTGGCTAGCACAGATACGCAGTATTTT	CASTLDRVASTDTQYF
15	-	TRBV19	TRBJ1-2	-	TGTGCCAGTAGTATCTCGGGAGGGGCTAACTATGGCTACACCTTC	CASSISGGANYGYTF
14	-	TRBV24-1	TRBJ2-2	-	TGTGCCACCAGTGGGGGCAGGGATCACGGGGAGCTGTTTTTT	CATSGGRDHGELFF
15	TRBD2	TRBV7-9	TRBJ2-5	-	TGTGCCAGCAGCTTTCTTAGCGGGAGCGGGGAGACCCAGTACTTC	CASSFLSGSGETQYF
14	TRBD1	TRBV11-3	TRBJ1-2	-	TGTGCCAGCAGCGCCCTACAGGGGGCTGGAGGCTACACCTTC	CASSALQGAGGYTF
14	TRBD2	TRBV7-3	TRBJ2-7	-	TGTGCCAGCAGCTTATACGGGAGGATAAGCGAGCAGTACTTC	CASSLYGRISEQYF
15	TRBD1	TRBV9	TRBJ2-2	-	TGTGCCAGCAGCAGGGAACAGGGGCAGGACGGGGAGCTGTTTTTT	CASSREQGQDGELFF
14	-	TRBV6-6	TRBJ1-3	-	TGTGCCAGCAGTTCCTCCGGGTCTGGAAACACCATATATTTT	CASSSSGSGNTIYF
13	-	TRBV7-3	TRBJ2-7	-	TGTGCCAGCAGCCTTAAATCTCCCTACGAGCAGTACTTC	CASSLKSPYEQYF
11	-	TRBV12-3/TRBV12-4	TRBJ2-5	-	TGTGCCAGCAGTTTCGGAGAGACCCAGTACTTC	CASSFGETQYF
15	-	TRBV10-3	TRBJ1-6	few	TGTGCCACCTCATCCGACGCGGGGGGCAATTCACCCCTCCACTTT	CATSSDAGGNSPLHF
15	-	TRBV28	TRBJ1-6	few	TGTGCCAGCAGTATACAGGACTCCTATAATTCACCCCTCCACTTT	CASSIQDSYNSPLHF
13	TRBD2	TRBV7-3	TRBJ2-2	-	TGTGCCAGCAGCCTGACTAGCTCCGGGGAGCTGTTTTTT	CASSLTSSGELFF
15	TRBD1	TRBV4-1	TRBJ2-2	-	TGCGCCAGCAGCCCGGAGGACAGGGGGATCGGGGAGCTGTTTTTT	CASSPEDRGIGELFF
13	-	TRBV10-3	TRBJ1-1	-	TGTGCCATCAGTGTAGGAGGGGATACTGAAGCTTTCTTT	CAISVGGDTEAFF
16	TRBD2	TRBV18	TRBJ2-7	-	TGTGCCAGCTCCTCGGACGGGAGGGCCCCTCCCTACGAGCAGTACTTC	CASSSDGRAPPYEQYF
16	TRBD1	TRBV28	TRBJ2-5	-	TGTGCCAGCAGTTTACCCCGGACAGGGTACCAAGAGACCCAGTACTTC	CASSLPRTGYQETQYF